This T cell receptor beta chain was sequenced in a study of tumor and adjacent non-tumor tissue in lung cancer. Points on this clonotype: What it binds is unknown.

A modified ARM-PCR protocol with three rounds of nested PCR amplified TCRbeta. TCRdb reanalysed the multiplex PCR reads using MiXCR and keeps one entry per CDR3 protein. The table shows approximately 65,000 distinct CDR3 sequences, with about 60% occurring only once. Findings of the study overall: Top 100 clones took a larger repertoire share in normal lung. Significantly higher TCR diversity was found in tumor than normal lung.

No cell sorting was done before RNA was extracted from the tissue. The sequenced sample consisted of lung tumor tissue. This sequence originates from a man aged 45-60 years with non-small cell lung cancer.

This chain's CDR3 is CASSRPGQGVSGSNVLTF. The CDR3, as DNA: TGTGCCAGCAGTCGCCCGGGACAGGGCGTCTCTGGATCCAACGTCCTGACTTTC. The chain has TRBV6-6 and TRBJ2-6, with TRBD1 matching 9 bases. The CDR3 loop spans 18 amino acids. Germline trimming cut 5 bases from V and 8 bases from J; bases unmatched to any gene: 16. Germline CDR1 and CDR2: MNHNY and SVGAGI (reference sequence).